The rows below give T cell receptor beta chains drawn from one sample of a study of blood T cell repertoires in COVID-19. Sequencing used immunoSEQ multiplex PCR; TCRdb keeps in-frame clones, though not all of them. The data contain around 300,000 clones, approximately 91% of them singletons. Sample: peripheral blood. The receptors here all came from a woman aged 35 to 49 who had recovered from COVID-19. CDR3s include the opening cysteine and the closing phenylalanine or tryptophan. D genes are given only for firm matches. Clone size appears in some rows only: once, few, many, or a class for an expanded clone.

clone_size: .; j_call: TRBJ1-3; d_call: .; v_call: TRBV18; cdr3_aa: CASSPGEVGNTIYF; cdr3_nt: TGTGCCAGCTCACCCGGGGAAGTGGGCAACACCATATATTTT
clone_size: .; j_call: TRBJ2-1; d_call: .; v_call: TRBV5-1; cdr3_aa: CASGSGPPVNEQFF; cdr3_nt: TGCGCCAGCGGGAGCGGGCCACCCGTCAATGAGCAGTTCTTC
clone_size: .; j_call: TRBJ2-7; d_call: TRBD1; v_call: TRBV4-1; cdr3_aa: CASSQDPGQGVFYEQYF; cdr3_nt: TGCGCCAGCAGCCAAGATCCCGGACAGGGGGTGTTCTACGAGCAGTACTTC
clone_size: .; j_call: TRBJ2-3; d_call: .; v_call: TRBV30; cdr3_aa: CAWSVGGAQYF; cdr3_nt: TGTGCCTGGAGTGTGGGGGGTGCGCAGTATTTT
clone_size: .; j_call: TRBJ2-5; d_call: TRBD2; v_call: TRBV9; cdr3_aa: CASSPIAGASETQYF; cdr3_nt: TGTGCCAGCAGCCCCATAGCGGGAGCCTCAGAGACCCAGTACTTC
clone_size: .; j_call: TRBJ1-2; d_call: TRBD1; v_call: TRBV6-5; cdr3_aa: CASTSDRGQYGYTF; cdr3_nt: TGTGCCAGCACCTCGGACAGGGGGCAATATGGCTACACCTTC
clone_size: .; j_call: TRBJ2-7; d_call: .; v_call: TRBV11-2; cdr3_aa: CASSLGVMGPSSYEQYF; cdr3_nt: TGTGCCAGCAGCTTAGGGGTTATGGGCCCTTCCTCCTACGAGCAGTACTTC
clone_size: .; j_call: TRBJ2-7; d_call: TRBD1; v_call: TRBV7-9; cdr3_aa: CASSLGQGGYEQYF; cdr3_nt: TGTGCCAGCAGCCTAGGACAGGGGGGGTACGAGCAGTACTTC
clone_size: once; j_call: TRBJ2-1; d_call: .; v_call: TRBV21-1; cdr3_aa: CASSKAILAGTDNEQFF; cdr3_nt: TGTGCCAGCAGCAAAGCTATCTTAGCGGGAACGGACAATGAGCAGTTCTTC
clone_size: .; j_call: TRBJ2-2; d_call: .; v_call: TRBV27; cdr3_aa: CASSLAPVATGELFF; cdr3_nt: TGTGCCAGCAGTTTAGCCCCAGTGGCCACCGGGGAGCTGTTTTTT
clone_size: .; j_call: TRBJ2-7; d_call: .; v_call: TRBV27; cdr3_aa: CASSFGGNEQYF; cdr3_nt: TGTGCCAGCAGTTTCGGAGGGAACGAGCAGTACTTC
clone_size: .; j_call: TRBJ2-1; d_call: TRBD2; v_call: TRBV6-5; cdr3_aa: CASSNHPLAGTQFF; cdr3_nt: TGTGCCAGCAGTAACCACCCACTAGCGGGTACGCAGTTCTTC
clone_size: .; j_call: TRBJ1-4; d_call: .; v_call: TRBV30; cdr3_aa: CAWGAGVGHEKLFF; cdr3_nt: TGTGCCTGGGGGGCGGGGGTCGGACATGAAAAACTGTTTTTT
clone_size: .; j_call: TRBJ1-4; d_call: .; v_call: TRBV19; cdr3_aa: CASSIVVGSGEKLFF; cdr3_nt: TGTGCCAGTAGTATAGTGGTCGGGAGCGGTGAAAAACTGTTTTTT
clone_size: .; j_call: TRBJ2-7; d_call: TRBD2; v_call: TRBV7-6; cdr3_aa: CASSFRLAGDGEQYF; cdr3_nt: TGTGCCAGCAGCTTCCGCCTAGCGGGCGACGGCGAGCAGTACTTC
clone_size: .; j_call: TRBJ2-4; d_call: TRBD2; v_call: TRBV7-8; cdr3_aa: CASSRGLAGSWNIQYF; cdr3_nt: TGTGCCAGCAGCCGGGGACTAGCGGGATCCTGGAACATTCAGTACTTC
clone_size: few; j_call: TRBJ2-3; d_call: .; v_call: TRBV3-1/TRBV3-2; cdr3_aa: CASSQGVSRSTDTQYF; cdr3_nt: TGTGCCAGCAGCCAAGGAGTTAGCAGAAGCACAGATACGCAGTATTTT
clone_size: .; j_call: TRBJ1-2; d_call: .; v_call: TRBV5-4; cdr3_aa: CASSPALGGLRANYGYTF; cdr3_nt: TGTGCCAGCAGCCCGGCGTTGGGGGGTCTGCGAGCTAACTATGGCTACACCTTC
clone_size: .; j_call: TRBJ1-3; d_call: .; v_call: TRBV28; cdr3_aa: CASSSQGLGDTIYF; cdr3_nt: TGTGCCAGCAGCAGTCAGGGACTGGGGGACACCATATATTTT
clone_size: .; j_call: TRBJ2-7; d_call: .; v_call: TRBV19; cdr3_aa: CASSITGNLYEQYF; cdr3_nt: TGTGCCAGTAGTATTACCGGTAATCTATACGAGCAGTACTTC
clone_size: .; j_call: TRBJ2-7; d_call: TRBD2; v_call: TRBV4-2; cdr3_aa: CASSQVASGMHYEQYF; cdr3_nt: TGTGCCAGCAGCCAAGTGGCTAGCGGGATGCACTACGAGCAGTACTTC
clone_size: .; j_call: TRBJ1-2; d_call: TRBD1; v_call: TRBV5-1; cdr3_aa: CASSLGQGDGYGYTF; cdr3_nt: TGCGCCAGCAGCTTGGGGCAGGGGGACGGGTATGGCTACACCTTC
clone_size: .; j_call: TRBJ2-5; d_call: .; v_call: TRBV6-2/TRBV6-3; cdr3_aa: CASSPWRGLRETQYF; cdr3_nt: TGTGCCAGCAGTCCGTGGAGGGGCTTGAGGGAGACCCAGTACTTC
clone_size: .; j_call: TRBJ1-1; d_call: TRBD1; v_call: TRBV18; cdr3_aa: CASSPQGQGDGEAFF; cdr3_nt: TGTGCCAGCTCACCACAGGGACAGGGTGACGGTGAAGCTTTCTTT
clone_size: .; j_call: TRBJ1-1; d_call: TRBD1; v_call: TRBV29-1; cdr3_aa: CSVRDRVRNTEAFF; cdr3_nt: TGCAGCGTGCGGGACAGGGTTCGGAACACTGAAGCTTTCTTT
clone_size: .; j_call: TRBJ1-2; d_call: TRBD1; v_call: TRBV29-1; cdr3_aa: CSAMMDRSSYGYTF; cdr3_nt: TGCAGCGCCATGATGGACAGGTCGAGCTATGGCTACACCTTC
clone_size: few; j_call: TRBJ1-6; d_call: .; v_call: TRBV24-1; cdr3_aa: CATSVSEGSTLHF; cdr3_nt: TGTGCCACCAGTGTTTCAGAGGGTTCGACCCTCCACTTT
clone_size: .; j_call: TRBJ2-1; d_call: TRBD2; v_call: TRBV27; cdr3_aa: CASRSKGSSGRFGYNEQFF; cdr3_nt: TGTGCCAGCAGGAGCAAGGGGTCTAGCGGGAGGTTTGGGTACAATGAGCAGTTCTTC
clone_size: .; j_call: TRBJ1-2; d_call: TRBD1; v_call: TRBV7-2; cdr3_aa: CASSNAGTDSYGYTF; cdr3_nt: TGTGCCAGCAGCAATGCCGGGACAGACTCGTATGGCTACACCTTC
clone_size: .; j_call: TRBJ2-6; d_call: TRBD1; v_call: TRBV10-3; cdr3_aa: CAIRGGQAFLGANVLTF; cdr3_nt: TGTGCCATCAGAGGGGGACAGGCATTTCTAGGGGCCAACGTCCTGACTTTC